The following is a TCR beta chain sequence with its context. Its antigen is not identified. The V gene's germline CDR1 is MNHEY and CDR2 SMNVEV (reference sequence). The CDR3 runs 14 residues. The V end was cut by 1 base, the J end by 7 bases, with 11 bases between. These data come from a study of Tregs in tolerant kidney transplant recipients. Overall study results and limits: Biological reproducibility was not directly addressed in this study. Validation in larger populations is needed because few patients were studied.

Using immunoSEQ multiplex PCR, the repertoire was profiled, and TCRdb retains in-frame clones only, with some absent. This sample has tens of thousands of clones, with about 95% found just once. The chain recombines TRBV27 with TRBJ1-5; D gene ambiguous. The receptor comes from a human donor in good health. Sequenced input: Tregs from blood cultured with allogeneic cells. CDR3 sequence reads: CASSLLDRPQPQHF. CDR3 sequence (DNA): TGTGCCAGCAGTTTATTGGACCGGCCCCAGCCCCAGCATTTT.